The next 27 T cell receptor beta chains were all read from a single sample in a study of cytomegalovirus exposure and HLA in healthy donors. It was with 60 Vbeta and 13 Jbeta primers that the PCR ran. The data were produced by immunoSEQ multiplex PCR, yet TCRdb's version contains in-frame clones alone and is incomplete. The sample holds 150,000 to 200,000 clones, around 80% seen once. Material for sequencing was PBMCs. The receptors here all came from a man in his forties or fifties in good health and CMV-seronegative.

This chain joins TRBV6-5 and TRBJ2-1; a weak D match, TRBD2 (5 bases). CDR3 length: 15 residues. Germline CDR1 reads MNHEY; CDR2 reads SVGAGI. Trimming stripped 5 bases from V and 8 bases from J, with 19 bases between. The CDR3 nucleotides are TGTGCCAGCAGTCCGTCCTTGGACTCGGGCGATGAGCAGTTCTTC. Translated, it gives CASSPSLDSGDEQFF.

This clone was picked up one time. The rearrangement uses TRBV11-2 and TRBJ2-5; TRBD2 matches 13 bases. CDR3 length equals 16 residues. The germline CDR1 and CDR2 sequences are SGHAT and FQNNGV. V was clipped by 5 bases and J by 5 bases; unmatched bases: 8. CDR3 sequence reads: CASSRGTSGARETQYF. The CDR3 DNA sequence: TGTGCCAGCAGCCGGGGGACTAGCGGGGCCCGGGAGACCCAGTACTTC.

The chain links TRBV4-1 to TRBJ2-1, with 10 positions matching TRBD2. Germline CDR1 MGHRA, CDR2 YSYEKL. The CDR3 is 15 residues long. J gave up 3 bases and V 4 bases, and 3 bases lay outside the gene matches. CDR3 residues: CASSLLAGFYNEQFF. For the CDR3, the DNA is TGCGCCAGCAGCCTACTAGCGGGATTCTACAATGAGCAGTTCTTC.

The chain joins TRBV12-5 to TRBJ2-2; a weak D match, TRBD2 (6 bases). V lost 1 base and J 4 bases, leaving 13 bases between the germline ends. Germline CDR1 reads LGHNT; CDR2 reads FRNRAP. The CDR3 runs to 16 residues. CDR3 region: CASGLEGGSGTGELFF. CDR3 nucleotide sequence: TGTGCTAGTGGTTTGGAGGGAGGTTCGGGCACCGGGGAGCTGTTTTTT.

V and J are TRBV9 and TRBJ2-5, with 10 bases matching TRBD2. V shed 3 bases and J 5 bases; nucleotides not matched to a gene: 13. Per the germline V gene, CDR1 is SGDLS and CDR2 is YYNGEE. The length of the CDR3 is 17 residues. CDR3 sequence: CASSDASGSGLGETQYF. CDR3 DNA: TGTGCCAGCAGCGACGCTAGCGGGAGTGGCCTTGGGGAGACCCAGTACTTC.

The V gene is TRBV4-1, the J gene TRBJ2-5, with TRBD1 matching 9 bases. Germline V gene lookup returns CDR1 MGHRA and CDR2 YSYEKL. There are 18 residues in the CDR3. V was clipped by 2 bases and J by 7 bases; unmatched bases: 17. The CDR3, as DNA: TGCGCCAGCAGCCAACAGCCCCAAACAGGGGGCACGGACGGGACCCAGTACTTC. This encodes CASSQQPQTGGTDGTQYF.

This clone was detected only a few times. This sequence joins TRBV7-2 and TRBJ2-1; 14 positions match TRBD2. CDR1 and CDR2 from the germline V gene are SGHTA and FQGNSA. V was pared by 4 bases and J by 6 bases, with 8 bases of the junction left unmatched. This CDR3 spans 17 amino acids. This chain's CDR3 is CASSSGGLAGVFNEQFF. DNA of the CDR3: TGTGCCAGCAGCTCGGGGGGACTAGCGGGGGTATTCAATGAGCAGTTCTTC.

V and J are TRBV4-1 and TRBJ2-7; D possibly corresponds to TRBD1 (5 bases). This CDR3 spans 13 amino acids. The ends were cut back, 4 bases at V and 2 bases at J, with 9 bases in the middle. Per germline, CDR1 MGHRA and CDR2 YSYEKL. The CDR3 reads CASSRTGTYEQYF. CDR3 coding DNA: TGCGCCAGCAGCCGCACAGGCACCTACGAGCAGTACTTC.

The V gene is TRBV2, the J gene TRBJ2-1; the match to TRBD2 covers 16 bases. The CDR3 runs to 17 residues. In germline, CDR1 is SNHLY, CDR2 FYNNEI. The V segment lost 7 bases and the J segment 8 bases; nucleotides outside the gene matches: 11. CDR3 protein: CASTGTSGGASLDEQFF. The CDR3 bases are TGTGCCAGCACGGGGACTAGCGGGGGGGCAAGCCTCGATGAGCAGTTCTTC. Complete variable domain (other parts from reference TRBV2 and TRBJ2-1): EPEVTQTPSHQVTQMGQEVILRCVPISNHLYFYWYRQILGQKVEFLVSFYNNEISEKSEIFDDQFSVERPDGSNFTLKIRSTKLEDSAMYFCASTGTSGGASLDEQFFGPGTRLTVL.

This sequence joins TRBV5-4 and TRBJ2-7; TRBD2 might be the D (6 bases). This CDR3 region has 15 residues. Between the trimmed V and J ends, which lost 2 bases and 5 bases, there was a span of 17 bases. Germline V CDR1 and CDR2: SGHNT, YYREEE (reference sequence). CDR3 DNA sequence: TGTGCCAGCAGCTTACCCGGGACTTCGGCCGACGAGCAGTACTTC. It translates to CASSLPGTSADEQYF.

V is TRBV19 and J is TRBJ2-2; 9 bases map to TRBD1. CDR3 length: 18 amino acids. Germline V lookup: CDR1 LNHDA, CDR2 SQIVND (reference sequence). J was trimmed by 0 bases and V by 6 bases; bases with no gene match: 11. The CDR3 sequence: CASSPLDRGQSNTGELFF. The CDR3 DNA follows: TGTGCCAGTAGCCCCTTGGACAGGGGCCAATCGAACACCGGGGAGCTGTTTTTT.

The chain has TRBV4-1 and TRBJ1-5; perhaps TRBD1 as D (5 bases). Germline V gene sequence: CDR1 MGHRA, CDR2 YSYEKL. The length of the CDR3 is 18 residues. Trimming removed 4 bases from V and 1 base from J, with 20 bases in between. CDR3 amino acids: CASSLRGTDSISNQPQHF. The CDR3 DNA is TGCGCCAGCAGCCTAAGGGGCACAGATAGTATAAGCAATCAGCCCCAGCATTTT.

A single count supports this clone. The chain couples TRBV7-2 to TRBJ1-3, with 9 bases that match TRBD1. The CDR3 is 19 residues long. Germline CDR1 is SGHTA and CDR2 is FQGNSA. The junction had 12 bases not matched to a gene; V was cut back by 3 bases and J by 0 bases. Here the CDR3 reads CASSFEGTGPFSSGNTIYF. The CDR3 DNA reads as TGTGCCAGCAGCTTTGAGGGGACAGGGCCTTTCAGCTCTGGAAACACCATATATTTT.

A word on this clone: Relative to the germline gene, one junction end is altered; a read error may explain this. The V gene is TRBV4-1, the J gene TRBJ1-1; D possibly corresponds to TRBD1 (5 bases). Germline CDR1 is MGHRA and CDR2 is YSYEKL. This CDR3 is 13 amino acids long. CDR3 DNA: TGCGCCACCAGCCCAGGGTGGAACACTGAAGCTTTCTTT. Protein sequence: CATSPGWNTEAFF.

This chain connects TRBV20-1 to TRBJ1-1, with D perhaps matching TRBD1 (5 bases). CDR1 and CDR2 (germline): DFQATT, SNEGSKA (reference sequence). This CDR3 region has 11 residues. The CDR3 DNA sequence: TGCAGGGCACAGGTCCACACTGAAGCTTTCTTT. Encoded protein: CRAQVHTEAFF.

The genes are TRBV18 and TRBJ1-1; D is perhaps TRBD1 (6 bases). Trimming took off 3 bases at V and 4 bases at J, with 15 bases between the two ends. Germline V lookup: CDR1 KGHSH, CDR2 LQKENI. CDR3 size: 15 residues. For the CDR3, the DNA is TGTGCCAGCTCACCCGAACAGGGACGGACCACTGAAGCTTTCTTT. Its protein is CASSPEQGRTTEAFF.

The chain links TRBV5-1 to TRBJ1-6; a possible D gene is TRBD1 (6 bases). The V and J ends lost 3 bases and 9 bases respectively, with 22 bases between them. CDR1 is SGHRS and CDR2 is YFSETQ in the germline V gene. The CDR3 runs 17 residues. Here the CDR3 reads CASSSTLRDINTSPLHF. Here the CDR3 DNA reads TGCGCCAGCAGCTCCACCCTCCGGGACATAAATACTTCACCCCTCCACTTT.

The chain has TRBV7-2 and TRBJ2-3; no clear D. CDR3 size: 11 residues. Germline loops: CDR1 SGHTA, CDR2 FQGNSA. V was cut by 4 bases and J by 3 bases, with 2 bases left in between. The CDR3 reads CASSSTDTQYF. Written as DNA, the CDR3 is TGTGCCAGCAGCTCAACAGATACGCAGTATTTT.

The genes are TRBV5-6 and TRBJ2-7; 9 bases align to TRBD2. This CDR3 has 14 residues. CDR1 and CDR2 (germline): SGHDT, YYEEEE. The J segment lost 5 bases and the V segment lost 3 bases, leaving 6 bases of the junction unmatched. The chain's CDR3 is CASSYSGRVHEQYF. The CDR3 region has the DNA TGTGCCAGCAGCTATAGCGGGAGAGTCCACGAGCAGTACTTC.

This chain links TRBV5-4 with TRBJ2-5; 8 bases map to TRBD1. V lost 3 bases, J lost 5 bases, and 18 bases stayed unmatched. The germline V gene has CDR1 SGHNT and CDR2 YYREEE (reference sequence). The CDR3 has 18 amino acids. As DNA, the CDR3 is TGTGCCAGCAGCTCCATGGAGACAGGGGCCCGAAATAGGGAGACCCAGTACTTC. As protein: CASSSMETGARNRETQYF. Variable domain in full (rest from reference TRBV5-4 and TRBJ2-5): ETGVTQSPTHLIKTRGQQVTLRCSSQSGHNTVSWYQQALGQGPQFIFQYYREEENGRGNFPPRFSGLQFPNYSSELNVNALELDDSALYLCASSSMETGARNRETQYFGPGTRLLVL.

J is TRBJ2-7 and V is TRBV2; D is ambiguous. Between the trimmed V and J ends, which lost 3 bases and 3 bases, there was a span of 9 bases. The V gene's germline CDR1 is SNHLY and CDR2 FYNNEI. This CDR3 comprises 13 residues. CDR3 amino acids: CASSEASYYEQYF. The CDR3 DNA reads TGTGCCAGCAGTGAGGCCAGTTACTACGAGCAGTACTTC.

The rearrangement joins TRBV29-1 to TRBJ2-3; TRBD2 matches at 8 bases. The CDR3 is 14 amino acids. V trimming: 5 bases; J trimming: 0 bases; junction bases outside the gene matches: 4. Germline CDR1 and CDR2: SQVTM and ANQGSEA. The CDR3 DNA reads TGCAGCGTTCCTCTAGCGGGTAGCACAGATACGCAGTATTTT. Translating gives CSVPLAGSTDTQYF.

The chain links TRBV7-9 to TRBJ2-1; D remains ambiguous. Germline CDR1 SEHNR, CDR2 FQNEAQ (reference sequence). Between the trimmed V and J ends, which lost 5 bases and 3 bases, there was a span of 11 bases. This CDR3 comprises 14 residues. This chain's CDR3 is CASSVRGFYNEQFF. The CDR3 DNA is TGTGCCAGCAGCGTCCGAGGTTTCTACAATGAGCAGTTCTTC.

The chain links TRBV6-1 to TRBJ1-1; D is perhaps TRBD1 (5 bases). The CDR3 consists of 15 residues. V was pared by 6 bases and J by 7 bases, with 21 bases between. Germline lookup yields CDR1 MNHNS and CDR2 SASEGT. CDR3 nucleotide sequence: TGTGCCAGCAGCGGGAGGACTGGGGGAGGTGGTGAAGCTTTCTTT. Translating it yields CASSGRTGGGGEAFF.

This sequence joins TRBV4-1 and TRBJ2-1; TRBD2 matches 9 bases. J was trimmed by 5 bases and V by 1 base; bases with no gene match: 15. The germline V gene encodes CDR1 MGHRA and CDR2 YSYEKL. This CDR3 has 19 residues. The CDR3 DNA sequence: TGCGCCAGCAGCCAAGGAGTCCTAAGGCGGGAGGGCCCCAACAATGAGCAGTTCTTC. Encoded protein: CASSQGVLRREGPNNEQFF.

This chain uses TRBV7-2 with TRBJ2-2, with 10 nucleotides matching TRBD2. The CDR3 is 14 amino acids. The germline gives CDR1 SGHTA, CDR2 FQGNSA. Unmatched junction bases numbered 8, after V lost 7 bases and J lost 9 bases. The DNA for the CDR3 is TGTGCCAGCAAGCTACTAGCGGGGCAGTGGGAGCTGTTTTTT. As protein: CASKLLAGQWELFF.

V is TRBV19 and J is TRBJ2-2; 8 bases match TRBD1. The germline CDR1 and CDR2 sequences are LNHDA and SQIVND (reference sequence). V lost 4 bases, J lost 7 bases, and 5 bases stayed unmatched. The CDR3 runs to 14 residues. The CDR3 DNA follows: TGTGCCAGTAGTAGGACAGGGTCTGACGGGGAGCTGTTTTTT. This translates into CASSRTGSDGELFF.